This is a list of T cell receptor beta chains from one sample in a study of T cells after yellow fever vaccination. In TCRdb, the 5' RACE reads were re-called with MiXCR into one record per CDR3 protein. The data hold approximately 170,000 distinct CDR3 sequences, with 9.5% to 12% observed a single time. This sample comprised CD8+ T cells sorted from PBMCs, obtained 15 days after the yellow fever booster vaccination. All receptors come from a man between 18 and 29 years old who received the YFV17D yellow fever vaccine. The conserved cysteine and the conserved F or W are not part of the CDR3 here. Each record gives: V gene, CDR3 protein.

TRBV4-1	ASSYNQGSGELF
TRBV4-3	ASSQDQVPRDIQY
TRBV7-6	ASSFSANTGELF
TRBV5-1	ASSIGQGNTEAF
TRBV7-2	ASSLGTGSSTDTQY
TRBV15	ATSRNRGTNQPQH
TRBV6-5	ASSYSPRASGGYEQY
TRBV12-3/TRBV12-4	ASSLALGRSYGYT
TRBV5-6	ASSLVRLNNEQF
TRBV9	ASSVGGGQAPYNEQF
TRBV7-9	ASSLEKVDRTGGYNEQF
TRBV19	ASGEGYGYT
TRBV9	ASSVADGISSPLH
TRBV27	ASAGRGSNQPQH
TRBV3-1	ASSRAKEGRSGGRYNEQF
TRBV11-2	ASRRTGGGYEQY
TRBV30	AWVPTRAMNTEAF
TRBV15	ATSLKHPGLESHYEQY
TRBV20-1	SASRGHEQF
TRBV6-5	ASSGTSGGAPELF
TRBV7-2	ASRAPPRNDGYT
TRBV29-1	SVEDTTGGNEQF
TRBV7-2	ASSLARQGVSGNTIY
TRBV4-1	ASSQAGRGGTGELF
TRBV6-2/TRBV6-3	ASSYETGTLLNTEAF
TRBV29-1	SVALGNTYEQY
TRBV7-2	ASSLPSGASGGAGETQY
TRBV4-1	ASSQGPQYEQY
TRBV7-9	ASPGTGASNEQF
TRBV6-5	ASSYSPRGGSPYEQY
TRBV19	ASSTLRTSGLYNEQF
TRBV28	ASSPLTSGGAEISTDTQY
TRBV20-1	SAYEQGVTGELF
TRBV19	ASSAFGAGANVLT
TRBV7-9	ASHGPPGAGTANNEQF
TRBV25-1	ASSGLWSHQPQH
TRBV20-1	SARVRQVGQPQH
TRBV25-1	ASSGLADTQY
TRBV27	ASRGGGLSNQPQH
TRBV6-5	ASSYSGESEQY
TRBV5-1	ASSAMTSGGATEQF
TRBV19	ASSMGTNTGELF
TRBV4-3	ASSQDRAGQYTGELF
TRBV27	ASSLTGNYNEQF
TRBV5-6	ASSLGLNQPQH
TRBV29-1	SVAPRDRISYNEQF